What follows are 11 T cell receptor beta chains derived from one specimen sequenced in a study of CD8 T cells in ankylosing spondylitis (dated by TCRdb to between 2016 and 2019). Preparation of the library involved 5' RACE. The sequencer was an Illumina HiSeq 2500. TCRdb reran the public reads through fastp at Q25 and MiXCR, keeping productive beta chains. Under each unique CDR3 protein, matching rows form one entry showing the most common genes and DNA. This sample comprises 350,000 or so distinct CDR3 sequences, about 15% of them detected only once. The top ten hold about 1% of the sample. The sequenced sample was blood, either unsorted or a sorted T cell fraction (not recorded which). The receptors stem from a male donor with ankylosing spondylitis or in good health (not recorded which).

This clonotype has a handful of counts. V and J are TRBV5-1 and TRBJ1-6; 7 nucleotides line up with TRBD1. This CDR3 contains 17 residues. J was trimmed by 0 bases and V by 1 base; bases with no gene match: 4. The V gene's germline CDR1 is SGHRS and CDR2 YFSETQ. The CDR3 sequence is CASSLMGQSSYNSPLHF. Here the CDR3 DNA reads TGCGCCAGCAGCTTGATGGGACAGAGCTCCTATAATTCACCCCTCCACTTT.

This clonotype was detected many times. This chain links TRBV18 with TRBJ1-1; D is perhaps TRBD1 (5 bases). The V end was cut by 3 bases, the J end by 3 bases, with 8 bases between. Germline CDR1 KGHSH, CDR2 LQKENI. This CDR3 is 13 amino acids long. The CDR3 sequence is CASSPQGDTEAFF. In DNA, the CDR3 is TGTGCCAGCTCACCGCAGGGCGACACTGAAGCTTTCTTT.

This clonotype was counted between two and nine times. This rearrangement joins TRBV20-1 to TRBJ2-1; TRBD2 agrees at 10 bases. The germline gives CDR1 DFQATT, CDR2 SNEGSKA (reference sequence). CDR3 length equals 15 residues. V shed 7 bases and J 5 bases; nucleotides not matched to a gene: 11. This CDR3 is CSVISGRANNNEQFF. The CDR3 nucleotides read TGCAGTGTTATAAGCGGGAGGGCCAATAACAATGAGCAGTTCTTC.

The chain recombines TRBV20-1 with TRBJ2-1; 14 positions match TRBD2. Looked up from germline, CDR1 is DFQATT and CDR2 is SNEGSKA (reference sequence). The J segment lost 0 bases and the V segment lost 3 bases, leaving 1 base of the junction unmatched. This CDR3 region has 16 residues. In DNA, the CDR3 is TGCAGTGCTAGTGGGACTAGCGGGAGCTCCTACAATGAGCAGTTCTTC. The encoded protein is CSASGTSGSSYNEQFF.

This clonotype appeared a few times. J is TRBJ1-1 and V is TRBV12-3 or TRBV12-4, with D perhaps matching TRBD1 (6 bases). CDR3 size: 11 residues. Trimming cost V 9 bases and J 11 bases, with 16 bases left between them. The DNA of the CDR3 is TGTGCCAGTATTGAACAGGGAGGCGCTTTCTTT. Protein product: CASIEQGGAFF.

This clonotype was recorded many times. This rearrangement joins TRBV5-5 to TRBJ1-1, with 7 bases that match TRBD1. In germline, CDR1 is SGHKS, CDR2 YYEKEE (reference sequence). Trimming cost V 5 bases and J 3 bases; bases outside gene matches: 7. The CDR3 has 14 residues. This chain's CDR3 is CASSPGGRDTEAFF. The CDR3 coding sequence is TGTGCCAGCAGTCCAGGGGGAAGGGACACTGAAGCTTTCTTT.

This clonotype has a handful of counts. The CDR3 loop is CASSLESPSTDTQYF. Here the CDR3 DNA reads TGCGCCAGCAGCTTGGAATCCCCGTCCACAGATACGCAGTATTTT. The V gene is TRBV5-1, the J gene TRBJ2-3; D is undetermined. The CDR3 has 15 amino acids. V lost 0 bases and J 2 bases, leaving 10 bases between the germline ends. Germline loops: CDR1 SGHRS, CDR2 YFSETQ.

The V and J genes are TRBV5-1 and TRBJ2-7, with 7 bases matching TRBD1. Germline V gene sequence: CDR1 SGHRS, CDR2 YFSETQ. The CDR3 covers 16 residues. The V and J ends lost 2 bases and 0 bases, in that order; junction bases with no gene match: 8. Written as DNA, the CDR3 is TGCGCCAGCAGCTTCCGCCCGGGACAGAGCTCCTACGAGCAGTACTTC. It translates to CASSFRPGQSSYEQYF.

This clonotype has a count of ten or more. CDR3 nucleotides: TGCGCCAGCAGTCTTGGTGGGGGAAACACTGAAGCTTTCTTT. This sequence encodes CASSLGGGNTEAFF. The chain carries TRBV5-1 and TRBJ1-1; weak D call: TRBD1 (5 bases). Germline lookup yields CDR1 SGHRS and CDR2 YFSETQ. V gave up 5 bases and J gave up 2 bases, with 13 bases separating them. This CDR3 spans 14 amino acids.

This chain uses TRBV5-1 with TRBJ2-1; 12 nucleotides line up with TRBD1. The CDR3 spans 16 residues. V shed 0 bases and J 9 bases; nucleotides not matched to a gene: 7. In germline, CDR1 is SGHRS, CDR2 YFSETQ. This CDR3 is CASSLGTGQGASEQFF. CDR3 DNA: TGCGCCAGCAGCTTGGGTACGGGACAGGGGGCAAGTGAGCAGTTCTTC.

The V and J genes are TRBV5-6 and TRBJ2-5; D remains unclear. Per the germline V gene, CDR1 is SGHDT and CDR2 is YYEEEE. Trimming removed 1 base from V and 2 bases from J, with 12 bases in between. This CDR3 has 15 amino acids. CDR3 residues: CASSLKPHSQETQYF. The CDR3 DNA sequence: TGTGCCAGCAGCTTGAAGCCTCATTCGCAAGAGACCCAGTACTTC. Based on the CDR3 plus reference TRBV5-6 and TRBJ2-5, the full variable domain is DAGVTQSPTHLIKTRGQQVTLRCSPKSGHDTVSWYQQALGQGPQFIFQYYEEEERQRGNFPDRFSGHQFPNYSSELNVNALLLGDSALYLCASSLKPHSQETQYFGPGTRLLVL.